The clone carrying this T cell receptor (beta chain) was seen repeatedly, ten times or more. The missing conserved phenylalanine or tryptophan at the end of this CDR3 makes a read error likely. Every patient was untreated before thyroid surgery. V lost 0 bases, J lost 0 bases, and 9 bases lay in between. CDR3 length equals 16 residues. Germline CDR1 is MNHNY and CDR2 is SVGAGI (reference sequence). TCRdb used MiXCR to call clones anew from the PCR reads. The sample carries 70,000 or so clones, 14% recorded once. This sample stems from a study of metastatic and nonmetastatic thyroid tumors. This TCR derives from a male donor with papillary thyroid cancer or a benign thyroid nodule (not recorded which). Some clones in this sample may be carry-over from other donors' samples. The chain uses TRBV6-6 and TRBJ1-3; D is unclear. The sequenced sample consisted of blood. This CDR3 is CASSYSSVASGNTIYS. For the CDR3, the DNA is TGTGCCAGCAGTTACTCATCAGTTGCCTCTGGAAACACCATATATTCT.